The 20 T cell receptor beta chains reported below all come from one sample, sequenced in a study of blood T cells in healthy people across ages (dated by TCRdb to between 2015 and 2016). Library generation was performed with 5' RACE. Sequencer: Illumina HiSeq 2500. The second PCR ran for roughly 7 to 12 cycles and used a J-beta primer mix along with a sample-barcoded 5' primer. The raw public data were reprocessed by TCRdb itself: fastp quality trimming at Q25, MiXCR clonotype calling, in-frame beta chains only. Under each unique CDR3 protein, matching rows form one entry showing the most common genes and DNA. For this sample the table gives about a million distinct CDR3 sequences, of which roughly 51% were detected only once. Of the sample, over 20% is held by the ten largest clones. Sequenced sample: blood. The receptors shown here come from an older woman in good health.

This clonotype was recorded once. The chain couples TRBV6-6 to TRBJ2-4; D is tentatively TRBD1 or TRBD2 (6 bases each). V lost 9 bases and J 13 bases, leaving 22 bases between the germline ends. The CDR3 has 13 amino acids. Germline V gene sequence: CDR1 MNHNY, CDR2 SVGAGI (reference sequence). As DNA, the CDR3 is TGTGCCAGTGTAGAGGGGGGCGTCGGGATCCAGTACTTC. Its protein is CASVEGGVGIQYF.

This chain uses TRBV15 with TRBJ1-4; the D gene is possibly TRBD1 (6 bases). Germline V gives CDR1 LNHNV, CDR2 YYDKDF (reference sequence). V was shortened by 0 bases and J by 8 bases, with 10 bases between the two germline ends. This CDR3 spans 14 amino acids. CDR3 in amino acids: CATSRDAQGEKLFF. For the CDR3, the DNA is TGTGCCACCAGCAGAGATGCGCAGGGGGAAAAACTGTTTTTT.

The rearrangement joins TRBV15 to TRBJ2-7, with 9 bases matching TRBD2. There are 14 residues in the CDR3. CDR1 LNHNV and CDR2 YYDKDF come from the germline V gene (reference sequence). The trim removed 0 bases at V and 6 bases at J, leaving 3 bases unmatched. CDR3 DNA sequence: TGTGCCACCAGCAGAGATCTAGCGGGACCCGAGCAGTACTTC. Translation gives CATSRDLAGPEQYF.

This chain links TRBV15 with TRBJ2-7; 8 bases are a match to TRBD2. V dropped 3 bases and J dropped 4; count of bases not matched to a gene: 14. The CDR3 is 17 amino acids. Germline V gives CDR1 LNHNV, CDR2 YYDKDF (reference sequence). CDR3 DNA sequence: TGTGCCACCAGCAGTTATTCCTTACGGGGACTAGTGTACGAGCAGTACTTC. Encoded protein: CATSSYSLRGLVYEQYF.

The CDR3 region has the DNA TGTGCCAGCAGCCAAGGGGGTAGCGCGAAGATTCTAAATGAGCAGTTCTTC. Translating gives CASSQGGSAKILNEQFF. The chain carries TRBV3-1 and TRBJ2-1; possible D gene TRBD2, 5 bases. CDR1 and CDR2 from the germline V gene are LGHDT and YNNKEL (reference sequence). This CDR3 comprises 17 residues. Trimming shortened V by 1 base and J by 7 bases, and 20 bases separated the two germline ends.

The V and J genes are TRBV7-2 and TRBJ1-3, with D perhaps TRBD1 (5 bases). CDR1 is SGHTA, CDR2 FQGNSA, per germline. The CDR3 loop spans 16 amino acids. Trimming shortened V by 1 base and J by 4 bases, and 14 bases separated the two germline ends. The chain's CDR3 is CASSLVPGTPGNTIYF. In DNA form, the CDR3 reads TGTGCCAGCAGCTTAGTACCTGGGACTCCAGGAAACACCATATATTTT. Complete variable domain (other parts from reference TRBV7-2 and TRBJ1-3): GAGVSQSPSNKVTEKGKDVELRCDPISGHTALYWYRQSLGQGLEFLIYFQGNSAPDKSGLPSDRFSAERTGGSVSTLTIQRTQQEDSAVYLCASSLVPGTPGNTIYFGEGSWLTVV.

V is TRBV12-3 or TRBV12-4 and J is TRBJ1-1; TRBD1 matches 9 bases. The J segment lost 4 bases and the V segment lost 3 bases, leaving 6 bases of the junction unmatched. The CDR3 contains 15 residues. CDR3 sequence reads: CASSFRTGVLTEAFF. CDR3 sequence (DNA): TGTGCCAGCAGTTTCAGGACAGGGGTGCTCACTGAAGCTTTCTTT.

The rearrangement links TRBV9 to TRBJ2-7; D gene ambiguous. Germline V gene sequence: CDR1 SGDLS, CDR2 YYNGEE. V lost 0 bases to trimming and J lost 0 bases, with 4 bases between them. The CDR3 spans 13 residues. The CDR3 spells CASSVEHSYEQYF. Here the CDR3 DNA reads TGTGCCAGCAGCGTAGAACACTCCTACGAGCAGTACTTC.

J is TRBJ2-1 and V is TRBV5-1; 8 bases are shared with TRBD1. The CDR3 runs 16 residues. Germline trimming cut 4 bases from V and 5 bases from J; bases unmatched to any gene: 11. In germline, CDR1 is SGHRS, CDR2 YFSETQ. In nucleotides, the CDR3 is TGCGCCAGCAGCCCGGCGGTCGGGACAGGCCACAATGAGCAGTTCTTC. It yields the protein CASSPAVGTGHNEQFF.

The chain is built from TRBV7-9 and TRBJ2-7; no clear D gene. Trimming stripped 5 bases from V and 7 bases from J, with 18 bases between. The CDR3 totals 14 residues. Per germline, CDR1 SEHNR and CDR2 FQNEAQ (reference sequence). The CDR3: CASSPPVLTDEQYF. CDR3 nucleotides: TGTGCCAGCAGCCCCCCGGTTCTTACGGATGAGCAGTACTTC.

This clonotype was seen a few times. The V gene is TRBV29-1, the J gene TRBJ2-7; 12 nucleotides align to TRBD2. The length of the CDR3 is 15 residues. Looked up from germline, CDR1 is SQVTM and CDR2 is ANQGSEA. Germline trimming cut 4 bases from V and 6 bases from J; bases unmatched to any gene: 10. For the CDR3, the DNA is TGCAGCGTTGTCTCTAGCGGGAGGGCCCCGAGCGAGCAGTACTTC. Its protein is CSVVSSGRAPSEQYF.

This chain uses TRBV6-2 or TRBV6-3 with TRBJ2-1; no clear D. CDR1 is MNHEY, CDR2 SVGEGT, per germline. Trimming left V 5 bases short and J 10 bases short, with 24 bases between. This CDR3 has 16 residues. The CDR3 loop is CASSSLDWRSRSEQFF. DNA for the CDR3: TGTGCCAGCAGTAGTCTAGACTGGAGATCTCGGTCGGAGCAGTTCTTC.

The rearrangement links TRBV5-1 to TRBJ2-7; D possibly corresponds to TRBD1 (6 bases). Germline V gene sequence: CDR1 SGHRS, CDR2 YFSETQ. V lost 4 bases to trimming and J lost 3 bases, with 14 bases between them. The CDR3 runs to 14 residues. The CDR3 protein is CASSGGQPLYEQYF. Written as DNA, the CDR3 is TGCGCCAGCAGCGGCGGACAGCCTCTCTACGAGCAGTACTTC.

V and J are TRBV21-1 and TRBJ1-6; the table calls TRBD1, which could not be checked here. TRBV21-1 is designated a pseudogene. This CDR3 is 16 amino acids long. CDR3 loop: CASSNAQGAYDSPLHF. As DNA, the CDR3 is TGTGCCAGCAGCAATGCCCAGGGGGCTTATGATTCACCCCTCCACTTT.

The chain links TRBV7-2 to TRBJ2-3; D may be TRBD2 (6 bases). The CDR3 extends over 16 amino acids. The germline gives CDR1 SGHTA, CDR2 FQGNSA. The V gene lost 3 bases and the J gene lost 2 bases, with 15 bases spanning the gap. The CDR3 sequence: CASSFAPGLDTDTQYF. The CDR3 nucleotides are TGTGCCAGCAGCTTCGCCCCGGGACTGGACACAGATACGCAGTATTTT.

This clonotype was counted only a few times. J is TRBJ1-6 and V is TRBV12-3 or TRBV12-4; D is ambiguous. CDR3 length: 12 residues. V was pared by 3 bases and J by 7 bases, with 4 bases between. The CDR3 bases are TGTGCCAGCAGTTTTTGGAATTCACCCCTCCACTTT. As protein: CASSFWNSPLHF.

CDR3 protein: CASSQFQISGKLFF. The CDR3, as DNA: TGTGCCAGCAGCCAATTTCAGATTTCGGGAAAACTGTTTTTT. The chain uses TRBV3-1 and TRBJ1-4; D gene unclear. The V and J ends lost 2 bases and 10 bases respectively, with 14 bases between them. Germline assignment: CDR1 LGHDT and CDR2 YNNKEL (reference sequence). This CDR3 region has 14 residues. Looking up the rest from reference TRBV3-1 and TRBJ1-4 gives the full variable domain: DTAVSQTPKYLVTQMGNDKSIKCEQNLGHDTMYWYKQDSKKFLKIMFSYNNKELIINETVPNRFSPKSPDKAHLNLHINSLELGDSAVYFCASSQFQISGKLFFGSGTQLSVL.

V is TRBV28 and J is TRBJ2-7; no reliable D call. V was clipped by 7 bases and J by 3 bases, with 7 bases between them. Germline-derived CDR1 and CDR2 are MDHEN and SYDVKM. The CDR3 has 11 amino acids. CDR3 DNA: TGTGCCAGCAAAAGGCTCTACGAGCAGTACTTC. Its protein is CASKRLYEQYF. The full variable domain, rest sourced from reference TRBV28 and TRBJ2-7, is DVKVTQSSRYLVKRTGEKVFLECVQDMDHENMFWYRQDPGLGLRLIYFSYDVKMKEKGDIPEGYSVSREKKERFSLILESASTNQTSMYLCASKRLYEQYFGPGTRLTVT.

Concerning this clonotype: The junction shows a germline mismatch at one end, possibly a read error. The rearrangement links TRBV29-1 to TRBJ2-2; perhaps TRBD2 as D (6 bases). In germline, CDR1 is SQVTM, CDR2 ANQGSEA. The length of the CDR3 is 14 residues. The CDR3 DNA reads TGCAGCTTCGCGGGGCAGCCGAACGCCGGGGAGCTGTTTTTT. It yields the protein CSFAGQPNAGELFF.

The chain recombines TRBV18 with TRBJ1-2; unclear D gene. The V and J ends lost 4 bases and 3 bases respectively, with 15 bases between them. The CDR3 runs 15 residues. From germline, CDR1 is KGHSH and CDR2 LQKENI. The CDR3 here is CASSRTLPVDYGYTF. CDR3 coding DNA: TGTGCCAGCTCACGTACTTTACCCGTGGACTATGGCTACACCTTC.